A selection of T cell receptor beta chains follows, all from one sample in a study of blood T cell repertoires in COVID-19. Assay: immunoSEQ multiplex PCR; the TCRdb copy retains only in-frame clones and omits some. The sample consists of roughly 58,000 clones, approximately 80% of them appearing once. The sample comprised peripheral blood. These receptors all stem from a man between 60 and 75 years old with COVID-19, enrolled during active disease. Each CDR3 is given with its conserved first and last residue. A D gene is named only where the DNA matches it firmly. Clone size is not always given. Where it is, it says once, few, many or a class for expanded clones.

>TRBV5-1|14|TRBJ1-1|-|-
TGCGCCACCAAAATTGGGGGAGGGAACACTGAAGCTTTCTTT
CATKIGGGNTEAFF
>TRBV2|15|TRBJ2-7|-|once
TGTGCCAGCAGGGACGCCGGGGGTCAGTCCTACGAGCAGTACTTC
CASRDAGGQSYEQYF
>TRBV7-2|16|TRBJ2-4|TRBD2|-
TGTGCCAGCAGCCCAACTAGCGGGAGTCGTTCGAACATTCAGTACTTC
CASSPTSGSRSNIQYF
>TRBV6-5|13|TRBJ1-1|-|-
TGTGCCAGCAGCCGCGCGGGTGTCCGGGAAGCTTTCTTT
CASSRAGVREAFF
>TRBV12-3/TRBV12-4|13|TRBJ1-5|-|-
TGTGCCAGCAGGGCAGGGACACGGCAGCCCCAGCATTTT
CASRAGTRQPQHF
>TRBV6-5|13|TRBJ1-1|-|-
TGTGCCAGCAGTTACTCGACAGCCTCTGAAGCTTTCTTT
CASSYSTASEAFF
>TRBV10-1|16|TRBJ2-3|TRBD2|-
TGCGCCAGCAGTGAGTCGAGAGCGGGGGTAACAGATACGCAGTATTTT
CASSESRAGVTDTQYF
>TRBV6-5|14|TRBJ1-2|TRBD1|-
TGTGCCAGCAGTCAGGACAGGGTCCAAGCTGGCTACACCTTC
CASSQDRVQAGYTF
>TRBV11-2|15|TRBJ2-7|-|-
TGTGCCAGCAGGCGACCCGGGACTGGCTCCTACGAGCAGTACTTC
CASRRPGTGSYEQYF
>TRBV7-8|12|TRBJ2-3|-|-
TGTGCCAGCAGCCCTTCCCAGAATACGCAGTATTTT
CASSPSQNTQYF
>TRBV29-1|14|TRBJ2-2|TRBD1|-
TGCAGCGCGCGCCCGGGACAGGGAACCGGGGAGCTGTTTTTT
CSARPGQGTGELFF
>TRBV2|12|TRBJ1-5|TRBD1|-
TGTGCCAGCGGGACAGCCAATCAGCCCCAGCATTTT
CASGTANQPQHF
>TRBV7-9|13|TRBJ2-3|-|few
TGTGCCAGCAGCCTTACTAGGGAGGATACGCAGTATTTT
CASSLTREDTQYF
>TRBV12-3/TRBV12-4|13|TRBJ2-5|-|-
TGTGCCAGCAGTTTAAATCAGCGAGAGACCCAGTACTTC
CASSLNQRETQYF
>TRBV5-5|15|TRBJ2-3|TRBD2|-
TGTGCCAGCAGCTTGGCGGCGGGAGGTCCAGATACGCAGTATTTT
CASSLAAGGPDTQYF
>TRBV9|16|TRBJ1-6|TRBD1|-
TGTGCCAGCAGCGCCCGGGACAGGGGGTATAATTCACCCCTCCACTTT
CASSARDRGYNSPLHF
>TRBV21-1|16|TRBJ2-3|-|-
TGTGCCAGCAGCAAAGCGTCAGGCCGAAGCACAGATACGCAGTATTTT
CASSKASGRSTDTQYF
>TRBV5-3|16|TRBJ2-3|TRBD2|-
TGTGCCAGAAGCTTGTTGAGCGGGAGAGGTGCAGATACGCAGTATTTT
CARSLLSGRGADTQYF
>TRBV7-2|15|TRBJ2-1|-|-
TGTGCCAGCAGCTTAGCTGGGACTTCCTACAATGAGCAGTTCTTC
CASSLAGTSYNEQFF
>TRBV5-5|15|TRBJ1-1|TRBD1|-
TGTGCCAGCAGCTTGTTTCCAGGGGGAGACACTGAAGCTTTCTTT
CASSLFPGGDTEAFF
>TRBV27|13|TRBJ1-1|TRBD1|-
TGTGCCAGCACTCACAGGGGAGGAACTGAAGCTTTCTTT
CASTHRGGTEAFF
>TRBV7-9|13|TRBJ1-1|-|-
TGTGCCAGCAGCTTCGGTGAGGTCACTGAAGCTTTCTTT
CASSFGEVTEAFF
>TRBV3-1/TRBV3-2|14|TRBJ2-7|TRBD1|-
TGTGCCAGCAGCCCAGGACAGGCCTCCTACGAGCAGTACTTC
CASSPGQASYEQYF
>TRBV24-1|15|TRBJ2-7|TRBD2|-
TGTGCCACCAGTGATTTGCAGGGACTAGCGTACGAGCAGTACTTC
CATSDLQGLAYEQYF
>TRBV6-5|15|TRBJ1-6|-|-
TGTGCCAGCAGTTACTCGAAGGGGGTAGGATCACCCCTCCACTTT
CASSYSKGVGSPLHF
>TRBV7-8|15|TRBJ2-1|TRBD1|-
TGTGCCAGCAGCCCCCTCGGGACAGGGGCCGATGAGCAGTTCTTC
CASSPLGTGADEQFF
>TRBV14|15|TRBJ2-5|TRBD2|-
TGTGCCAGCAGCCGTCGAGGCGGGAGAGAAGAGACCCAGTACTTC
CASSRRGGREETQYF
>TRBV6-6|16|TRBJ2-2|-|few
TGTGCCAGCAGTTACACAGGGCCAACGAACACCGGGGAGCTGTTTTTT
CASSYTGPTNTGELFF
>TRBV5-1|17|TRBJ2-5|TRBD2|-
TGCGCCAGCCTGCAGGTGGGGCGGGGGGGCCGCCAAGAGACCCAGTACTTC
CASLQVGRGGRQETQYF
>TRBV18|15|TRBJ1-4|-|-
TGTGCCAGCTCATATTCTGGGGGCACTAATGAAAAACTGTTTTTT
CASSYSGGTNEKLFF
>TRBV20-1|11|TRBJ2-3|TRBD2|once
TGCAGTGCTACCTTAGCGGGTACGCAGTATTTT
CSATLAGTQYF
>TRBV6-1|13|TRBJ2-1|-|-
TGTGCCAGCAGTGAAGCGAACTGGAATGAGCAGTTCTTC
CASSEANWNEQFF
>TRBV11-2|18|TRBJ2-3|TRBD2|once
TGTGCCAGCACCCTTCCCGGGGATGGACTAGAGTTCACAGATACGCAGTATTTT
CASTLPGDGLEFTDTQYF
>TRBV5-4|14|TRBJ2-7|-|many
TGTGCCAGCAGCTCGCCAGGGTTACCCTACGAGCAGTACTTC
CASSSPGLPYEQYF
>TRBV19|15|TRBJ1-5|-|-
TGTGCCAGTAGTATAAGCAGGGTTAGCAATCAGCCCCAGCATTTT
CASSISRVSNQPQHF
>TRBV2|16|TRBJ2-1|TRBD2|-
TGTGCCAGCAGCCCTGGACTAGCGGGGGGGAGCGGAGAGCAGTTCTTC
CASSPGLAGGSGEQFF
>TRBV12-5|12|TRBJ2-5|TRBD1|-
TGTGCTAGTGGTCCGGACAGGGAGACCCAGTACTTC
CASGPDRETQYF
>TRBV3-1/TRBV3-2|15|TRBJ2-5|TRBD2|-
TGTGCCAGCAGCCTGACTAGCGGGGGCCAAGAGACCCAGTACTTC
CASSLTSGGQETQYF
>TRBV7-3|15|TRBJ2-5|TRBD2|-
TGTGCCAGCAGTCGGAGCGGGAGTCGGCAAGAGACCCAGTACTTC
CASSRSGSRQETQYF
>TRBV19|15|TRBJ2-5|TRBD1|-
TGTGCCACTAGAACCCGGGGACAGCCTCAAGAGACCCAGTACTTC
CATRTRGQPQETQYF
>TRBV7-9|17|TRBJ1-3|TRBD1|-
TGTGCGTGCCGGGGGGGGACAGGGCTACTCTCTGGAAACACCATATATTTT
CACRGGTGLLSGNTIYF
>TRBV29-1|16|TRBJ1-3|-|-
TGCAGCGTTGTACTCCCCCCGGGGGAAGCTGGAAACACCATATATTTT
CSVVLPPGEAGNTIYF
>TRBV29-1|16|TRBJ1-4|-|-
TGCAGCGTTGAAGGGCCCTACAGCACGGCTAATGAAAAACTGTTTTTT
CSVEGPYSTANEKLFF
>TRBV29-1|13|TRBJ1-5|-|-
TGCAGCGTTGAAGAGGCACACCAGGGGCCCCAGCATTTT
CSVEEAHQGPQHF
>TRBV18|15|TRBJ1-2|-|-
TGTGCCAGCTCACCAGATCGGACAGCCCGCTATGGCTACACCTTC
CASSPDRTARYGYTF
>TRBV4-3|16|TRBJ2-1|TRBD2|-
TGCGCCAGCAGCCAGGTCTTCAGCTCCGGGAGGAGTGAGCAGTTCTTC
CASSQVFSSGRSEQFF
>TRBV7-9|14|TRBJ1-4|TRBD1|-
TGTGCCAGCAGACCAGGGGGCGAAAGGGAAAAACTGTTTTTT
CASRPGGEREKLFF
>TRBV18|13|TRBJ2-5|-|-
TGTGCCAGCTCATCAGGGGGGAAGGAGACCCAGTACTTC
CASSSGGKETQYF
>TRBV29-1|12|TRBJ1-3|TRBD1|-
TGCAGCGTCCACGGACAGGGGAACACCATATATTTT
CSVHGQGNTIYF
>TRBV6-6|13|TRBJ1-2|-|-
TGTGCCAGCACCTCCCCGGGGGACTATGGCTACACCTTC
CASTSPGDYGYTF
>TRBV7-8|17|TRBJ2-2|TRBD1|-
TGTGCCAGCAGCTTAGCGGGAGGGACAGGGGGGACCGGGGAGCTGTTTTTT
CASSLAGGTGGTGELFF
>TRBV27|15|TRBJ2-5|TRBD1|-
TGTGCCAGCAGTGCATCGGGACAGGGGACCCAGACCCAGTACTTC
CASSASGQGTQTQYF